This T cell receptor (beta chain) was recovered during a study of T cell repertoires in cytomegalovirus infection. Study in general: Recently described HLA-C-restricted plus well-studied HLA-B-restricted CMV epitopes were used. In public TCR beta signatures, there were indications of both CMV infection and matching HLA type.

V dropped 11 bases and J dropped 2 bases, with 18 bases sitting between them. The germline V gene has CDR1 SNHLY and CDR2 FYNNEI. The CDR3 extends over 14 amino acids. Study-wide results and caveats: Identification of carriers of CMV plus the relevant HLA was performed using cumulative public TCR beta family frequency. Dominating the ex vivo response were HLA-C-restricted CMV-specific TCR beta clonotypes.

A single record per CDR3 protein comes from TCRdb applying MiXCR to the reads. The top ten clones hold 41% of a sample with over 95,000 distinct CDR3 sequences, 30% of them seen once. Worth noting for this clonotype: What it binds is unknown.

The sample was CD8+ T cells from cultured PBMCs, taken from culture after CMV antigen stimulation. The rearrangement joins TRBV2 to TRBJ1-2; D is undetermined. The sequence was collected from a human donor in good health (CMV status not recorded). Some clones in this sample may be carry-over from other donors' samples. The CDR3 here is CAPGPGLINYGYTF. CDR3 coding DNA: TGTGCCCCTGGACCAGGCCTAATCAACTATGGCTACACCTTC. The full variable domain, with the rest looked up from reference TRBV2 and TRBJ1-2, is EPEVTQTPSHQVTQMGQEVILRCVPISNHLYFYWYRQILGQKVEFLVSFYNNEISEKSEIFDDQFSVERPDGSNFTLKIRSTKLEDSAMYFCAPGPGLINYGYTFGSGTRLTVV.